This T cell receptor (beta chain) was identified in a study of OX40 agonist ivuxolimab in advanced cancers. Study-level information: Dose-escalation patients' cancers were hepatocellular carcinoma, melanoma, renal cell or head and neck cancer. The study, taken as a whole, reports: Certain nonresponding patients likewise had low normalized T-cell clonal expansion. The investigators did not determine what antigen specificity the expanded peripheral T cells had.

Method: immunoSEQ multiplex PCR; TCRdb's copy keeps in-frame clones and lacks some. The sample lists roughly 120,000 clones, less than 95% occurring once. V was clipped by 11 bases and J by 5 bases; unmatched bases: 5. The CDR3 spans 11 residues. Germline-derived CDR1 and CDR2 are SEHNR and FQNEAQ (reference sequence). With regard to this clone: Its antigen is as yet unknown.

The receptor was derived from an adult with an advanced solid tumor such as melanoma, head and neck, liver or kidney cancer. The chain combines TRBV7-9 with TRBJ2-5; 7 nucleotides line up with TRBD2. The source was CD4+ or CD8+ T cells sorted from blood, collected in a trial of the OX40 agonist ivuxolimab. CDR3: CAAEGGETQYF. CDR3 sequence (DNA): TGTGCCGCGGAGGGAGGGGAGACCCAGTACTTC.